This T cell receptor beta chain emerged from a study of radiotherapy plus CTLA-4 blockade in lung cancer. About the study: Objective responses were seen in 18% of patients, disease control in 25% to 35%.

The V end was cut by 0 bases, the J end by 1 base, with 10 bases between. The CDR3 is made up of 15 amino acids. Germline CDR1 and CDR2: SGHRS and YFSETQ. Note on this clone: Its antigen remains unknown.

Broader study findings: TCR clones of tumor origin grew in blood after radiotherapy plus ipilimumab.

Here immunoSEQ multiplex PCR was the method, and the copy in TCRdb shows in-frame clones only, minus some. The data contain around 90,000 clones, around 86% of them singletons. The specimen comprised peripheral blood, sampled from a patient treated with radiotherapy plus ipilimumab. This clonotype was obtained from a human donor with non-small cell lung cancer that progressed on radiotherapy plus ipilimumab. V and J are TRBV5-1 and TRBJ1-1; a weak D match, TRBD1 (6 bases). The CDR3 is CASSLDGRGNTEAFF. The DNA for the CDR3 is TGCGCCAGCAGCTTGGACGGCAGGGGGAACACTGAAGCTTTCTTT.